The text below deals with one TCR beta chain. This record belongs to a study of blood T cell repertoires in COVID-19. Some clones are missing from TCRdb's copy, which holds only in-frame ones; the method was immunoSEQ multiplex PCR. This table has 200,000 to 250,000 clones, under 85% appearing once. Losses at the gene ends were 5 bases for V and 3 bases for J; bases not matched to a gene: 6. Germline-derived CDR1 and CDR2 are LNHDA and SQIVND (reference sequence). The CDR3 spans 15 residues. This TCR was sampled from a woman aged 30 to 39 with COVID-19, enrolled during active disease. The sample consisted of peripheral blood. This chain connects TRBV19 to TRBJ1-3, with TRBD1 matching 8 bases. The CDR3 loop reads CASSVGTGHGNTIYF. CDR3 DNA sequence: TGTGCCAGTAGTGTCGGGACAGGCCATGGAAACACCATATATTTT.